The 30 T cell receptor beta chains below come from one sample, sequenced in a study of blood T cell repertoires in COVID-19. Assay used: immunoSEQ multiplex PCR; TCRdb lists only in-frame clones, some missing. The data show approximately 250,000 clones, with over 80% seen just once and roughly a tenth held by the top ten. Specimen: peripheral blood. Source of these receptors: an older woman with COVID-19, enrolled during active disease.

This chain's CDR3 is CASSLAGGISPLHF. The CDR3 nucleotides read TGCGCCAGCAGCTTGGCCGGGGGGATTTCACCCCTCCACTTT. J is TRBJ1-6 and V is TRBV5-1, with a tentative D call TRBD1 (5 bases). Trimming removed 0 bases at V and 9 bases at J, with 10 bases between. Germline values: CDR1 SGHRS, CDR2 YFSETQ. The CDR3 covers 14 residues.

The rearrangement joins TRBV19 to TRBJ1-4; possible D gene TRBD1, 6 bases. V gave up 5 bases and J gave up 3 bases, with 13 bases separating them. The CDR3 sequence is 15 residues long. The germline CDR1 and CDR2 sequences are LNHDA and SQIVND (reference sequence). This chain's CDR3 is CASSPRQAPNEKLFF. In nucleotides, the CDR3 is TGTGCCAGTAGTCCCCGACAGGCGCCTAATGAAAAACTGTTTTTT. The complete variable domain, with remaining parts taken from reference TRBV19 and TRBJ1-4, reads DGGITQSPKYLFRKEGQNVTLSCEQNLNHDAMYWYRQDPGQGLRLIYYSQIVNDFQKGDIAEGYSVSREKKESFPLTVTSAQKNPTAFYLCASSPRQAPNEKLFFGSGTQLSVL.

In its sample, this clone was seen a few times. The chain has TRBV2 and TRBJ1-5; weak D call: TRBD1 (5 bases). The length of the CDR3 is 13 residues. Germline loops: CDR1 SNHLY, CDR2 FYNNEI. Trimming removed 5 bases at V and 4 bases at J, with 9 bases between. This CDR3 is CASSPQENQPQHF. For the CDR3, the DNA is TGTGCCAGCAGTCCACAGGAGAATCAGCCCCAGCATTTT.

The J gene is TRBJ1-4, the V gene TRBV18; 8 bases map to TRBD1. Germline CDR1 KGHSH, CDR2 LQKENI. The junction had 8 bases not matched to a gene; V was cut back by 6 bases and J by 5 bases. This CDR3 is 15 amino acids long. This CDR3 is CASSHGQGENEKLFF. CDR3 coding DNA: TGTGCCAGCTCCCACGGACAGGGTGAGAATGAAAAACTGTTTTTT.

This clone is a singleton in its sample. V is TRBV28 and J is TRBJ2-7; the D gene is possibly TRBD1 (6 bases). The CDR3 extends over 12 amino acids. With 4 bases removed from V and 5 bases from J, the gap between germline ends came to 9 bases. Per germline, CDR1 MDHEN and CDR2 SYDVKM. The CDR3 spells CASSYRQDEQYF. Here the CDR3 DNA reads TGTGCCAGCAGTTACCGACAGGACGAGCAGTACTTC.

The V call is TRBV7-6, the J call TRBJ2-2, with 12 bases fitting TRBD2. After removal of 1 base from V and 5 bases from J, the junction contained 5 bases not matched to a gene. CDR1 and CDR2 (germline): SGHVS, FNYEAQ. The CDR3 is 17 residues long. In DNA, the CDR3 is TGTGCCAGCAGCTTAGTTACTAGCGGGAGGAGGACCGGGGAGCTGTTTTTT. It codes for CASSLVTSGRRTGELFF.

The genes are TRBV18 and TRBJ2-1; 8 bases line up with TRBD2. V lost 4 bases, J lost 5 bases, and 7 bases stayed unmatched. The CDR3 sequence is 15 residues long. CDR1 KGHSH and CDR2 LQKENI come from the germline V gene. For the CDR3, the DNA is TGTGCCAGCTCACGGGGAATTAGCGGGGACAATGAGCAGTTCTTC. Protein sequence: CASSRGISGDNEQFF.

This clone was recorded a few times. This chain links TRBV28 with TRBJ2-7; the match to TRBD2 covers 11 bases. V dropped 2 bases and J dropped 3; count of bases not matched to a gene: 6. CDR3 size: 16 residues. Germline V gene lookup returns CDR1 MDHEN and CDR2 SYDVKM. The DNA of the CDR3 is TGTGCCAGCAGTTTAGGGGCCACTAGCGGGAGCTACGAGCAGTACTTC. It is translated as CASSLGATSGSYEQYF.

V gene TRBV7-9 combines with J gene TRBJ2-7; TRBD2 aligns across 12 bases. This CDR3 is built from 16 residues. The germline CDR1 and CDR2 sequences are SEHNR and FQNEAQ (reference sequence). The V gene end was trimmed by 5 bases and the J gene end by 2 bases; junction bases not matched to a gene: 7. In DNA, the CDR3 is TGTGCCAGCAGCGTAACGAGGACTAGCGGGGCCTACGAGCAGTACTTC. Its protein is CASSVTRTSGAYEQYF. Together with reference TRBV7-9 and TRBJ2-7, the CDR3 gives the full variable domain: DTGVSQNPRHKITKRGQNVTFRCDPISEHNRLYWYRQTLGQGPEFLTYFQNEAQLEKSRLLSDRFSAERPKGSFSTLEIQRTEQGDSAMYLCASSVTRTSGAYEQYFGPGTRLTVT.

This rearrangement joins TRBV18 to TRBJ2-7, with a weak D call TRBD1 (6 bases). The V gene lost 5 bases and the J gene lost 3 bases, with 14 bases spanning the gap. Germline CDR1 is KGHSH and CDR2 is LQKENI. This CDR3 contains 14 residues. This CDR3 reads CASSGTGTNYEQYF. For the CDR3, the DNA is TGTGCCAGCTCAGGAACAGGGACAAACTACGAGCAGTACTTC.

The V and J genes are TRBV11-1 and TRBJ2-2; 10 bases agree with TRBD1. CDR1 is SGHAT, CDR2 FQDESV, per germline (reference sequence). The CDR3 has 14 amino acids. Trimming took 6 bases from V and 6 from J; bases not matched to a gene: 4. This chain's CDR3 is CASRWDRGAGELFF. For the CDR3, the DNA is TGTGCCAGCAGATGGGACAGGGGTGCCGGGGAGCTGTTTTTT. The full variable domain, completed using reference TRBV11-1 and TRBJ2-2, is EAEVAQSPRYKITEKSQAVAFWCDPISGHATLYWYRQILGQGPELLVQFQDESVVDDSQLPKDRFSAERLKGVDSTLKIQPAELGDSAMYLCASRWDRGAGELFFGEGSRLTVL.

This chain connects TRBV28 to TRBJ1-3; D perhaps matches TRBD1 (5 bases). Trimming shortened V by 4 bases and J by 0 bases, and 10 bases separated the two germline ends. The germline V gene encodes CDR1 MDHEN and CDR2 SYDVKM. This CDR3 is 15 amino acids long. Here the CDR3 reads CASSSPGSSGNTIYF. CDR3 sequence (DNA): TGTGCCAGCAGTTCACCAGGGTCCTCTGGAAACACCATATATTTT.

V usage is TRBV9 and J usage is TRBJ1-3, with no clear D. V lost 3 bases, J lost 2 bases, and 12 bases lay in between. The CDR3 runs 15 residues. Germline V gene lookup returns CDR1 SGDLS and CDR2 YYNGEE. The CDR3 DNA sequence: TGTGCCAGCAGCGGAGAAAGAGCCCCTGGAAACACCATATATTTT. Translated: CASSGERAPGNTIYF.

The DNA for the CDR3 is TGTGCCACCAGTGATCGGCGGCAGGGATTCTACAATGAGCAGTTCTTC. It translates to CATSDRRQGFYNEQFF. This sequence joins TRBV24-1 and TRBJ2-1; possible D gene TRBD1, 5 bases. Germline-derived CDR1 and CDR2 are KGHDR and SFDVKD. With 3 bases removed from V and 3 bases from J, the gap between germline ends came to 14 bases. This CDR3 contains 16 residues.

The CDR3: CASSLTGGNYGYTF. Written as DNA, the CDR3 is TGTGCCAGCAGTTTAACAGGGGGCAACTATGGCTACACCTTC. V gene TRBV28 combines with J gene TRBJ1-2, with 9 bases that match TRBD1. The germline V gene encodes CDR1 MDHEN and CDR2 SYDVKM. The CDR3 sequence is 14 residues long. V gave up 2 bases and J gave up 2 bases; unmatched junction bases: 0.

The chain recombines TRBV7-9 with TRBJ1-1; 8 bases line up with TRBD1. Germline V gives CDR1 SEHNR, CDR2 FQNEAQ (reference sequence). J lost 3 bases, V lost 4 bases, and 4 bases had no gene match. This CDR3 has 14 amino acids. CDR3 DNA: TGTGCCAGCAGCTCAGGGGGCGCTTACACTGAAGCTTTCTTT. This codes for CASSSGGAYTEAFF.

The DNA of the CDR3 is TGTGCCAGCAGCTCTCGCTTACAAATCGGGACTGAAGCTTTCTTT. This codes for CASSSRLQIGTEAFF. The chain recombines TRBV5-4 with TRBJ1-1, with D unclear. Trimming stripped 3 bases from V and 5 bases from J, with 17 bases between. Germline V gene sequence: CDR1 SGHNT, CDR2 YYREEE (reference sequence). The CDR3 covers 15 residues.

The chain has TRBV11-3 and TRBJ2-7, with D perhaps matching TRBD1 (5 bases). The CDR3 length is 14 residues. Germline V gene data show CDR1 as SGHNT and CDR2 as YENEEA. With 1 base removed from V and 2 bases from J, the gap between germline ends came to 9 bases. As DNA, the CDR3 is TGTGCCAGCAGCTTAGGCCCAGGGCCCTACGAGCAGTACTTC. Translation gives CASSLGPGPYEQYF. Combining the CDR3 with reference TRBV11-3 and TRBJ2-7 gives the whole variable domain EAGVVQSPRYKIIEKKQPVAFWCNPISGHNTLYWYLQNLGQGPELLIRYENEEAVDDSQLPKDRFSAERLKGVDSTLKIQPAELGDSAVYLCASSLGPGPYEQYFGPGTRLTVT.

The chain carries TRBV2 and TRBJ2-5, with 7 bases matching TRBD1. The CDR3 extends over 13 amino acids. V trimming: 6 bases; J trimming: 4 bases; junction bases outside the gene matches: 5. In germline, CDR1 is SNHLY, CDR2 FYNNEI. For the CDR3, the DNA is TGTGCCAGCAGCGGGGACAGCAGAGAGACCCAGTACTTC. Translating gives CASSGDSRETQYF. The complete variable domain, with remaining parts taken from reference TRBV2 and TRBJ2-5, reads EPEVTQTPSHQVTQMGQEVILRCVPISNHLYFYWYRQILGQKVEFLVSFYNNEISEKSEIFDDQFSVERPDGSNFTLKIRSTKLEDSAMYFCASSGDSRETQYFGPGTRLLVL.

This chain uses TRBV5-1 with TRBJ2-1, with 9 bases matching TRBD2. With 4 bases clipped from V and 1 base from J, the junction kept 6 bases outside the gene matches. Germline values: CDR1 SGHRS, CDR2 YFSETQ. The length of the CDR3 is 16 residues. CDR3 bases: TGCGCCAGCAGCAGCTTAAGCGGGAGGTCCTACAATGAGCAGTTCTTC. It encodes CASSSLSGRSYNEQFF.

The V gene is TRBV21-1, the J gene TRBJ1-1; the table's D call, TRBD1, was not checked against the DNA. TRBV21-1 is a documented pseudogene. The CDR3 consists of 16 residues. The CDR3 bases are TGTGCCAGCAGCGCCCGGGACAGCTCGATGAACACTGAAGCTTTCTTT. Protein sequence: CASSARDSSMNTEAFF.

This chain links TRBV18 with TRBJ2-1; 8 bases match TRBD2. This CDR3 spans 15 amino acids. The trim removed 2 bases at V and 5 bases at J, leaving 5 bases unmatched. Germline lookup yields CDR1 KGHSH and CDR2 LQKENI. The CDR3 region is CASSPTGLGNNEQFF. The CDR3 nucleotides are TGTGCCAGCTCACCAACGGGACTAGGGAACAATGAGCAGTTCTTC. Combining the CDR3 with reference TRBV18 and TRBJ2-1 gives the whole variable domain NAGVMQNPRHLVRRRGQEARLRCSPMKGHSHVYWYRQLPEEGLKFMVYLQKENIIDESGMPKERFSAEFPKEGPSILRIQQVVRGDSAAYFCASSPTGLGNNEQFFGPGTRLTVL.

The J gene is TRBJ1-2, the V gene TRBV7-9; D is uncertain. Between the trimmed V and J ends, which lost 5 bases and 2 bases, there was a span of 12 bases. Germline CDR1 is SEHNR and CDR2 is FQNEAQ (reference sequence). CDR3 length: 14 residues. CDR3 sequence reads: CASSLLNYNYGYTF. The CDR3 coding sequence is TGTGCCAGCAGCCTACTAAACTACAACTATGGCTACACCTTC.

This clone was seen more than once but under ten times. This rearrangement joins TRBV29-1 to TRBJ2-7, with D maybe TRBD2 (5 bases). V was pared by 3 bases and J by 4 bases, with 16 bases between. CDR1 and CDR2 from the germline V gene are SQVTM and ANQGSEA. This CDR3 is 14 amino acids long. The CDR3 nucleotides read TGCAGCGTTGAGGTCGGTGGGAGTGGTTACGAGCAGTACTTC. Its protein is CSVEVGGSGYEQYF.

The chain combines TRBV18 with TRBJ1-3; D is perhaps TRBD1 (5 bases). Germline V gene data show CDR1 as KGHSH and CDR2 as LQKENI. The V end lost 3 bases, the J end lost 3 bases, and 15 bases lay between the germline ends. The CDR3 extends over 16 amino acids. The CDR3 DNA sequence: TGTGCCAGCTCACCGAGGGGACTTACAGGTGGAAACACCATATATTTT. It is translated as CASSPRGLTGGNTIYF.

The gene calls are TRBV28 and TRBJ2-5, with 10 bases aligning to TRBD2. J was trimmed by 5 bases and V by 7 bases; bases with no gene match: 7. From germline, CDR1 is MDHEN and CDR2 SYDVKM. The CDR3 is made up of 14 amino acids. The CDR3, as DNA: TGTGCCAGCACCCGGAGAGCGGGAGGGGAGACCCAGTACTTC. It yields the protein CASTRRAGGETQYF.

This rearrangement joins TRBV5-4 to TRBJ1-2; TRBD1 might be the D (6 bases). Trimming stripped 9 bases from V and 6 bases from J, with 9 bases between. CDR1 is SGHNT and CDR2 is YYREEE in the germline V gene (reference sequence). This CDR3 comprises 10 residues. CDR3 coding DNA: TGTGCCACCTCAGGGGATGGCTACACCTTC. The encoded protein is CATSGDGYTF.

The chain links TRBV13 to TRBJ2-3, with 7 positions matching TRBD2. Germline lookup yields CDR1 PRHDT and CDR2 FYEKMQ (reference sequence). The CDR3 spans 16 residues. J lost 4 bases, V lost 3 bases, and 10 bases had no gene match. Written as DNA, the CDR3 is TGTGCCAGCAGCTTGGCTAGCGGCAATGTTGCAGATACGCAGTATTTT. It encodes CASSLASGNVADTQYF.

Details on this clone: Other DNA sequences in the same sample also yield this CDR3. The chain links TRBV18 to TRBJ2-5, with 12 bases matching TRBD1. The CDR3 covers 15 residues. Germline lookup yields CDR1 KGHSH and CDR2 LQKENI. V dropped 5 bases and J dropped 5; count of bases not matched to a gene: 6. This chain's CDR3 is CASSDRDRGQETQYF. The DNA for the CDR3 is TGTGCCAGCTCAGACCGGGACAGGGGGCAGGAGACCCAGTACTTC.

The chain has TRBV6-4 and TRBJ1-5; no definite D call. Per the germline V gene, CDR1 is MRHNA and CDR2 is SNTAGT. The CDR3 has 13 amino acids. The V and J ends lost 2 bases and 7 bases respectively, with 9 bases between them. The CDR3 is CASSDPGNQPQHF. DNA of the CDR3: TGTGCCAGCAGTGACCCCGGGAACCAGCCCCAGCATTTT.